The text below deals with one TCR beta chain. This sample was taken from a study of cytomegalovirus exposure and HLA in healthy donors. PCR was performed using 60 Vbeta and 13 Jbeta primers. The table came from immunoSEQ multiplex PCR; TCRdb's copy has only in-frame clones and leaves some out. The sample contains over 100,000 clones, approximately 80% of which appear only once. The CDR3 has 15 residues. The germline V gene has CDR1 MDHEN and CDR2 SYDVKM. V lost 2 bases, J lost 4 bases, and 12 bases lay in between. The sample comprised PBMCs. This sequence was found in a woman in her late teens or twenties in good health and CMV-seropositive. The genes are TRBV28 and TRBJ2-1; a possible D gene is TRBD2 (6 bases). In nucleotides, the CDR3 is TGTGCCAGCAGTTTAGGAGGGGCCGGGTACAATGAGCAGTTCTTC. It codes for CASSLGGAGYNEQFF.